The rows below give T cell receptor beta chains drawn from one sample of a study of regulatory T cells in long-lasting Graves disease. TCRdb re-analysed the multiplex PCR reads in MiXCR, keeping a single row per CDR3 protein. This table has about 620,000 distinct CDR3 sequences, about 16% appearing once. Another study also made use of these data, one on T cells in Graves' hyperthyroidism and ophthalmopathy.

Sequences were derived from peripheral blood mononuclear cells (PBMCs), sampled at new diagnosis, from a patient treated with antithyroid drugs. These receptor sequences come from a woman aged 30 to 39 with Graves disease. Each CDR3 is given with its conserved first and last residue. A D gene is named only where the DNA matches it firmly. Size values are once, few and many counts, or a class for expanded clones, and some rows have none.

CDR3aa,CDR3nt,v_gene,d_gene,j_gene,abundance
CASRLTQSHGYTF,TGTGCCAGCAGACTCACCCAGTCTCATGGCTACACCTTC,TRBV28,NA,TRBJ1-2,many
CASSPILNRGSRSNSNQPQHF,TGTGCCAGCAGCCCGATACTGAACAGGGGGTCAAGATCCAATAGCAATCAGCCCCAGCATTTT,TRBV7-8,TRBD1,TRBJ1-5,NA
CASSLSTTGSSYEQYF,TGTGCCAGCAGTTTATCCACCACAGGGAGCTCCTACGAGCAGTACTTC,TRBV28,NA,TRBJ2-7,many
CSAGPNRGTNSPLHF,TGCAGTGCGGGGCCAAACAGGGGTACGAATTCACCCCTCCACTTT,TRBV20-1,TRBD1,TRBJ1-6,NA
CASSPLGNQPQHF,TGCGCCAGCAGCCCTTTGGGGAATCAGCCCCAGCATTTT,TRBV5-1,NA,TRBJ1-5,many
CASSLEGGQIPNQPQHF,TGTGCCAGCAGCTTAGAGGGGGGACAGATCCCCAATCAGCCCCAGCATTTT,TRBV7-8,TRBD1,TRBJ1-5,many
CASSQVLVGSYNEQFF,TGCGCCAGCAGCCAAGTTTTGGTGGGGTCCTACAATGAGCAGTTCTTC,TRBV4-1,NA,TRBJ2-1,NA
CASNSRALGEREQYF,TGTGCCAGCAACTCTAGGGCGCTAGGAGAGAGGGAGCAGTACTTC,TRBV7-2,NA,TRBJ2-7,many
CSALGQGGNEQFF,TGCAGTGCTTTGGGACAGGGAGGGAATGAGCAGTTCTTC,TRBV20-1,TRBD1,TRBJ2-1,few
CAWRVDSPGLVMNEQFF,TGTGCCTGGAGGGTTGACTCCCCAGGACTAGTGATGAATGAGCAGTTCTTC,TRBV30,TRBD2,TRBJ2-1,few
CASSSPNRHTEAFF,TGTGCCAGCAGTTCCCCAAACAGGCACACTGAAGCTTTCTTT,TRBV28,NA,TRBJ1-1,many
CASSLGNWLFF,TGTGCCAGCAGCTTGGGAAACTGGCTGTTCTTC,TRBV11-2,NA,TRBJ2-1,NA
CSVFRDRSSYEQYF,TGCAGCGTGTTCCGGGACAGGTCCTCCTACGAGCAGTACTTC,TRBV29-1,TRBD1,TRBJ2-7,NA
CASSLLEAQFF,TGTGCCAGCAGTTTACTGGAGGCCCAGTTCTTC,TRBV12-3/TRBV12-4,NA,TRBJ2-1,NA
CSAGRGPPGGPQHF,TGCAGTGCTGGAAGGGGGCCCCCCGGAGGGCCCCAGCATTTT,TRBV20-1,TRBD1,TRBJ1-5,few
CSASPTGRQETQYF,TGCAGTGCTAGTCCGACAGGGCGCCAAGAGACCCAGTACTTC,TRBV20-1,TRBD1,TRBJ2-5,many
CSVSSGSYGYTF,TGCAGCGTTAGCAGCGGGAGCTATGGCTACACCTTC,TRBV29-1,NA,TRBJ1-2,NA
CASSLGDSGSTDTPYF,TGCGCCAGCAGCTTGGGAGATAGCGGGAGTACAGATACGCCGTATTTT,TRBV5-1,TRBD2,TRBJ2-3,NA
CASSQETGTVINQPQHF,TGTGCCAGCAGCCAAGAAACCGGGACAGTGATCAATCAGCCCCAGCATTTT,TRBV14,TRBD1,TRBJ1-5,few
CASSFTLRKSAYEQYF,TGCGCCAGCAGCTTTACGTTACGGAAGTCCGCCTACGAGCAGTACTTC,TRBV5-1,NA,TRBJ2-7,NA
CSASPGTGGYEQYF,TGCAGTGCTTCCCCCGGGACAGGGGGCTACGAGCAGTACTTC,TRBV20-1,TRBD1,TRBJ2-7,NA
CASSLDFPLYNEQFF,TGTGCCAGCAGTTTGGACTTTCCGCTTTACAATGAGCAGTTCTTC,TRBV27,NA,TRBJ2-1,many
CASSPIGQETQYF,TGTGCCAGCTCACCAATTGGCCAAGAGACCCAGTACTTC,TRBV18,NA,TRBJ2-5,many
CASSPAVEQYF,TGTGCCAGCAGCCCCGCTGTGGAGCAGTACTTC,TRBV12-3/TRBV12-4,NA,TRBJ2-7,NA
CASRGDRGIQPQHF,TGTGCCAGCAGAGGGGACAGGGGAATTCAGCCCCAGCATTTT,TRBV28,TRBD1,TRBJ1-5,many
CASSEGKNRPETQYF,TGTGCCAGCAGTGAAGGGAAAAACAGGCCCGAGACCCAGTACTTC,TRBV25-1,NA,TRBJ2-5,few
CASSPGLGNEQFF,TGCGCCAGCAGCCCGGGACTAGGGAATGAGCAGTTCTTC,TRBV5-1,TRBD2,TRBJ2-1,many